The clone carrying this T cell receptor beta chain was found once. The data derive from a study of blood T cell repertoires in COVID-19. The protocol was immunoSEQ multiplex PCR, while the TCRdb copy is restricted to in-frame clones and leaves out a portion. The sample gives around 400,000 clones, nearly 90% of which show up once; 1.7% is in the top ten. Researchers sorted participants into cohorts using their self-reported clinical history. Per the germline V gene, CDR1 is SGHDT and CDR2 is YYEEEE. The CDR3 is 19 amino acids. Trimming cost V 0 bases and J 3 bases, with 19 bases left between them. The clonotype comes from a woman in her 30s who had recovered from COVID-19. Material: PBMCs or T cells enriched from blood (not recorded which). The V gene is TRBV5-6, the J gene TRBJ2-6; D call uncertain. The CDR3 is CASSLVAENVLIGANVLTF. CDR3 bases: TGTGCCAGCAGCTTGGTCGCGGAGAATGTGCTTATTGGGGCCAACGTCCTGACTTTC. The whole variable domain, remainder taken from reference TRBV5-6 and TRBJ2-6, is DAGVTQSPTHLIKTRGQQVTLRCSPKSGHDTVSWYQQALGQGPQFIFQYYEEEERQRGNFPDRFSGHQFPNYSSELNVNALLLGDSALYLCASSLVAENVLIGANVLTFGAGSRLTVL.